This is a list of T cell receptor beta chains from one sample in a study of cytomegalovirus exposure and HLA in healthy donors. Method: immunoSEQ multiplex PCR; TCRdb's copy keeps in-frame clones and lacks some. Seen here are over 150,000 clones, roughly four fifths observed once, and the top ten hold roughly 1.4%. The specimen was PBMCs. The source is a man in his sixties in good health and CMV-seronegative. The conserved cysteine and the conserved F or W are not part of the CDR3 here.

j_gene: TRBJ2-7; v_gene: TRBV18; CDR3aa: ASSPQPGRGEYEQY
j_gene: TRBJ2-3; v_gene: TRBV7-9; CDR3aa: ASSPEGPLVGLTDTQY
j_gene: TRBJ2-2; v_gene: TRBV19; CDR3aa: ASSTRVAGELF
j_gene: TRBJ1-6; v_gene: TRBV27; CDR3aa: ASSPRTGQNSPLH
j_gene: TRBJ1-3; v_gene: TRBV9; CDR3aa: ASSALDAPGNTIY
j_gene: TRBJ2-7; v_gene: TRBV28; CDR3aa: ASRMGGQGYEQY
j_gene: TRBJ1-4; v_gene: TRBV5-1; CDR3aa: ASRPRSGNEKLF
j_gene: TRBJ1-1; v_gene: TRBV18; CDR3aa: ASSPQVPNTEAF
j_gene: TRBJ1-2; v_gene: TRBV7-2; CDR3aa: ASSQRYGYT
j_gene: TRBJ2-6; v_gene: TRBV15; CDR3aa: ATSRSAPTSGANVLT
j_gene: TRBJ2-5; v_gene: TRBV7-2; CDR3aa: ASSLAGGFAETQY
j_gene: TRBJ2-5; v_gene: TRBV7-2; CDR3aa: ASSLEFGLAGGPQETQY
j_gene: TRBJ2-1; v_gene: TRBV9; CDR3aa: ASSPRLAGYNEQF